This T cell receptor beta chain was identified during a study of T cell responses to AZD1222 COVID-19 vaccine. Profiling relied on immunoSEQ multiplex PCR, and the TCRdb table lists in-frame clones only, not all of them. The sample carries 150,000 to 250,000 clones, approximately 94% recorded once. With regard to this clone: Its antigen is unidentified.

The V gene's germline CDR1 is SGHRS and CDR2 YFSETQ. Trimming took 4 bases from V and 8 from J; bases not matched to a gene: 8. The CDR3 is made up of 13 amino acids. Notes on the study in general: Reports say nearly half of spike-specific TCRs go after unmutated variant regions. Clonal diversity was possibly underestimated, and the donors were mostly white British, with more females. Spike-specific TCR breadth and depth grew following two AZD1222 doses.

The receptor comes from an adult who received the AZD1222 COVID-19 vaccine. This chain connects TRBV5-1 to TRBJ1-2; 7 bases map to TRBD1. This sample comprised peripheral blood, obtained 28 days after the second AZD1222 dose. CDR3 sequence: CASSPGTAGGYTF. In DNA, the CDR3 is TGCGCCAGCAGCCCAGGGACAGCGGGCGGCTACACCTTC.